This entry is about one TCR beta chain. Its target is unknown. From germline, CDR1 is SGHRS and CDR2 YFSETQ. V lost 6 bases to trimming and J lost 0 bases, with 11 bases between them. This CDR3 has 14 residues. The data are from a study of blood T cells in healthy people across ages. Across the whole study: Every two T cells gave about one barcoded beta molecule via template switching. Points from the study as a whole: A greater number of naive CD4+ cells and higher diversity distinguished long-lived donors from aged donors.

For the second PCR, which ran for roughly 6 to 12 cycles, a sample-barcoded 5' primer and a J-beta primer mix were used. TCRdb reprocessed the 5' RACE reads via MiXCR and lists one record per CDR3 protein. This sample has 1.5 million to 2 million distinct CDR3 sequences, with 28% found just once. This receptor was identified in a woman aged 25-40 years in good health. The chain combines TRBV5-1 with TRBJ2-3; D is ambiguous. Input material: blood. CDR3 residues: CASIPGGSTDTQYF. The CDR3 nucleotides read TGCGCCAGCATCCCGGGCGGAAGCACAGATACGCAGTATTTT.